One and the same sample provided the 19 T cell receptor beta chains below, sequenced in a study of blood T cell repertoires in COVID-19. TCRdb's table, derived via immunoSEQ multiplex PCR, lists solely in-frame clones and lacks some. In the table there are over 150,000 clones, roughly 76% of which are singletons. Sequences were obtained from peripheral blood. All receptors come from a woman aged 80 or over with COVID-19, enrolled during active disease.

The rearrangement uses TRBV6-1 and TRBJ2-7; D perhaps matches TRBD2 (5 bases). V gave up 2 bases and J gave up 0 bases, with 14 bases separating them. Germline values: CDR1 MNHNS, CDR2 SASEGT. The CDR3 is 16 amino acids. The CDR3 region has the DNA TGTGCCAGCAGTGAATCCCGACGGGGTAGCTCCTACGAGCAGTACTTC. Its protein is CASSESRRGSSYEQYF.

This clone was observed once. The chain combines TRBV15 with TRBJ2-2; D is possibly TRBD1 (5 bases). This CDR3 has 14 amino acids. V lost 7 bases, J lost 0 bases, and 9 bases lay in between. Germline loops: CDR1 LNHNV, CDR2 YYDKDF (reference sequence). In DNA, the CDR3 is TGTGCCACCAAGGCAGGGACGAACACCGGGGAGCTGTTTTTT. As protein: CATKAGTNTGELFF.

The chain has TRBV6-5 and TRBJ1-1, with TRBD1 matching 7 bases. The CDR3 has 14 amino acids. The germline gives CDR1 MNHEY, CDR2 SVGAGI. The V segment lost 5 bases and the J segment 1 base; nucleotides outside the gene matches: 4. Here the CDR3 reads CASSTTGPNTEAFF. Here the CDR3 DNA reads TGTGCCAGCAGTACGACAGGGCCGAACACTGAAGCTTTCTTT.

The chain couples TRBV15 to TRBJ1-1; D uncertain. The CDR3 extends over 14 amino acids. Germline V lookup: CDR1 LNHNV, CDR2 YYDKDF (reference sequence). The V end lost 0 bases, the J end lost 1 base, and 6 bases lay between the germline ends. CDR3 DNA sequence: TGTGCCACCAGCAGAGATCGTTGGAACACTGAAGCTTTCTTT. It encodes CATSRDRWNTEAFF.

The chain has TRBV19 and TRBJ2-3; 7 bases align to TRBD1. Germline lookup yields CDR1 LNHDA and CDR2 SQIVND (reference sequence). The CDR3 is 14 residues long. The ends lost 7 bases at V and 4 bases at J; junction bases unmatched: 8. CDR3 nucleotide sequence: TGTGCCAGTAATCACAGGGGCTCAGCAGATACGCAGTATTTT. This encodes CASNHRGSADTQYF.

The V call is TRBV28, the J call TRBJ1-2; a possible D gene is TRBD1 (5 bases). CDR3 length: 15 amino acids. Germline assignment: CDR1 MDHEN and CDR2 SYDVKM. Trimming shortened V by 6 bases and J by 2 bases, and 16 bases separated the two germline ends. CDR3 amino acids: CASRPPGGGNYGYTF. The CDR3 bases are TGTGCCAGCAGACCCCCCGGGGGGGGGAACTATGGCTACACCTTC.

The J gene is TRBJ2-7, the V gene TRBV10-3; 10 bases fit TRBD2. Germline values: CDR1 ENHRY, CDR2 SYGVKD. Trimming at V came to 5 bases and at J to 2 bases, leaving 3 bases not matched to a gene. This CDR3 has 14 residues. This CDR3 is CAISLAGAAYEQYF. In DNA form, the CDR3 reads TGTGCCATCAGTCTAGCGGGGGCCGCCTACGAGCAGTACTTC.

The V and J genes are TRBV3-1 (or the pseudogene TRBV3-2) and TRBJ2-1; D is possibly TRBD1 (6 bases). Trimming pared 4 bases from V and 4 bases from J, leaving 17 bases between. Germline lookup yields CDR1 LGHDT and CDR2 YNNKEL (reference sequence). The CDR3 has 16 residues. The chain's CDR3 is CASSPNGQFRYNEQFF. The CDR3 DNA reads TGTGCCAGCAGCCCCAATGGACAGTTCCGTTACAATGAGCAGTTCTTC.

This clone was observed a handful of times. V gene TRBV28 combines with J gene TRBJ2-7; D perhaps matches TRBD1 (6 bases). The CDR3 consists of 16 residues. Germline V CDR1 and CDR2: MDHEN, SYDVKM. V lost 6 bases to trimming and J lost 0 bases, with 18 bases between them. The CDR3 region has the DNA TGTGCCAGCAGCTCCACCCGGGACACCTACTCCTACGAGCAGTACTTC. As protein: CASSSTRDTYSYEQYF.

The chain uses TRBV29-1 and TRBJ2-5; D might be TRBD2 (5 bases). V lost 5 bases and J lost 2, with 12 bases in between. This CDR3 spans 13 amino acids. Germline V CDR1 and CDR2: SQVTM, ANQGSEA. CDR3 nucleotides: TGCAGCGTTCGGGTAGCGCTACAAGAGACCCAGTACTTC. Residues: CSVRVALQETQYF.

The CDR3 bases are TGTGCCAGTAGTATAGCGGTTAATTCACCCCTCCACTTT. Its translation: CASSIAVNSPLHF. The chain has TRBV19 and TRBJ1-6; D unresolved. V was pared by 1 base and J by 6 bases, with 4 bases between. CDR1 and CDR2 from the germline V gene are LNHDA and SQIVND (reference sequence). This CDR3 region has 13 residues.

This clone was observed a few times. The chain links TRBV5-1 to TRBJ1-6; D not certain. CDR3 length equals 15 residues. Germline CDR1 reads SGHRS; CDR2 reads YFSETQ. The V end lost 0 bases, the J end lost 4 bases, and 8 bases lay between the germline ends. For the CDR3, the DNA is TGCGCCAGCAGCTTGGCCCCAGATTATAATTCACCCCTCCACTTT. It is translated as CASSLAPDYNSPLHF. Filled out from reference TRBV5-1 and TRBJ1-6, the complete variable domain reads KAGVTQTPRYLIKTRGQQVTLSCSPISGHRSVSWYQQTPGQGLQFLFEYFSETQRNKGNFPGRFSGRQFSNSRSEMNVSTLELGDSALYLCASSLAPDYNSPLHFGNGTRLTVT.

This clone was picked up a small number of times. The chain combines TRBV7-9 with TRBJ1-1; unclear D gene. Per the germline V gene, CDR1 is SEHNR and CDR2 is FQNEAQ (reference sequence). V was cut by 3 bases and J by 0 bases, with 5 bases left in between. The CDR3 runs 13 residues. DNA of the CDR3: TGTGCCAGCAGCTTCTTTATGAACACTGAAGCTTTCTTT. Amino acid sequence: CASSFFMNTEAFF.

This clone was seen once. The chain has TRBV15 and TRBJ2-7; a possible D gene is TRBD2 (6 bases). V lost 3 bases and J 6 bases, leaving 18 bases between the germline ends. CDR3 length equals 15 residues. CDR1 is LNHNV and CDR2 is YYDKDF in the germline V gene (reference sequence). The CDR3 sequence is CATSRSLGGNGEQYF. The CDR3 DNA sequence: TGTGCCACCAGCAGGAGCCTTGGGGGGAACGGCGAGCAGTACTTC.

The genes are TRBV5-1 and TRBJ1-1, with a weak D call TRBD1 (5 bases). Germline V gene lookup returns CDR1 SGHRS and CDR2 YFSETQ. CDR3 length equals 14 residues. The V and J ends lost 1 base and 3 bases respectively, with 10 bases between them. CDR3 loop: CASSLYGADTEAFF. In nucleotides, the CDR3 is TGCGCCAGCAGCTTGTATGGGGCGGACACTGAAGCTTTCTTT.

The rearrangement joins TRBV7-9 to TRBJ2-2, with TRBD2 identical over 8 bases. Germline V gene sequence: CDR1 SEHNR, CDR2 FQNEAQ (reference sequence). Trimming took 0 bases from V and 3 from J; bases not matched to a gene: 6. CDR3 size: 17 residues. The CDR3 DNA is TGTGCCAGCAGCTTAGCGCGGGGGGAAGGGCACACCGGGGAGCTGTTTTTT. Amino acid sequence: CASSLARGEGHTGELFF.

Notes on this clone: Different DNA sequences within this sample yield the same CDR3. The chain carries TRBV28 and TRBJ2-7, with TRBD2 identical over 8 bases. Losses at the gene ends were 2 bases for V and 2 bases for J; bases not matched to a gene: 2. This CDR3 spans 14 amino acids. Germline CDR1 reads MDHEN; CDR2 reads SYDVKM. DNA for the CDR3: TGTGCCAGCAGTTTAACGGGAGGGACCTACGAGCAGTACTTC. This codes for CASSLTGGTYEQYF.

This sequence joins TRBV27 and TRBJ2-3; 16 positions match TRBD2. The ends lost 5 bases at V and 5 bases at J; junction bases unmatched: 7. CDR3 length equals 17 residues. Germline CDR1 and CDR2: MNHEY and SMNVEV (reference sequence). The CDR3 sequence is CASSPGLAGGPGDTQYF. CDR3 DNA: TGTGCCAGCAGTCCGGGACTAGCGGGGGGGCCTGGAGATACGCAGTATTTT.

The J gene is TRBJ2-1, the V gene TRBV5-6; 13 bases fit TRBD2. The CDR3 runs to 16 residues. V lost 2 bases, J lost 7 bases, and 6 bases stayed unmatched. Germline-derived CDR1 and CDR2 are SGHDT and YYEEEE. As DNA, the CDR3 is TGTGCCAGCAGCTTAGGACTAGCGGGAGAGTATAATGAGCAGTTCTTC. Translated, it gives CASSLGLAGEYNEQFF.